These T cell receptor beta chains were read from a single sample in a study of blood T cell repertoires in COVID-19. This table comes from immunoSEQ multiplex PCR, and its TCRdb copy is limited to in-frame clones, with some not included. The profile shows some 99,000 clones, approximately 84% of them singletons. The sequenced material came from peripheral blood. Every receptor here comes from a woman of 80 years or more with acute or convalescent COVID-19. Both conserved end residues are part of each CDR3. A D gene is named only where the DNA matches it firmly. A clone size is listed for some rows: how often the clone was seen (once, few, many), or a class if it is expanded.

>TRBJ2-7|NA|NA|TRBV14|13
TGTGCCAGCACCCCTCTGGCTTACTACGAGCAGTACTTC
CASTPLAYYEQYF
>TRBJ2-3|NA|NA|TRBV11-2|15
TGTGCCAGCAGCTTAGATCAAGTAACTCGGTATACGCAGTATTTT
CASSLDQVTRYTQYF
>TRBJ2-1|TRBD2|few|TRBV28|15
TGTGCCAGCAGCCAAAGGACTAGCGGTTACAATGAGCAGTTCTTC
CASSQRTSGYNEQFF
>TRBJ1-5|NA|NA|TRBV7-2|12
TGTGCCAGCAGCTCGGGAGGTCAGCCCCAGCATTTT
CASSSGGQPQHF
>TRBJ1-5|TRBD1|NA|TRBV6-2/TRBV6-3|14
TGTGCCAGCAGTTTCCGACAGGGCAACGCGCCCCAGCATTTT
CASSFRQGNAPQHF
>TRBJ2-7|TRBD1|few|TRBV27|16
TGTGCCAGCAGTTCCAGGGACAGTAATTTCTCCTACGAGCAGTACTTC
CASSSRDSNFSYEQYF
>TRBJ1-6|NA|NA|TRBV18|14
TGTGCCAGCGCAACGAGGCGGGGGGAGTTGCCCCTCCACTTT
CASATRRGELPLHF
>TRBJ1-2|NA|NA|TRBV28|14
TGTGCCAGCAGACCAGGGGAGAGCGCCTATGGCTACACCTTC
CASRPGESAYGYTF
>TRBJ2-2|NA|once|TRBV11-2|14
TGTGCCAGCAGCTTAGGACTATATGCCGGGGAGCTGTTTTTT
CASSLGLYAGELFF
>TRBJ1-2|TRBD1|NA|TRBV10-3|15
TGTGCCATCACTAAGGACAGGGAGGAGGAGAATGGCTACACCTTC
CAITKDREEENGYTF
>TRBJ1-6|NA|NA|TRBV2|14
TGTGCCAGCAGTGAAAACGGGCACGGGGAACCCCTCCACTTT
CASSENGHGEPLHF
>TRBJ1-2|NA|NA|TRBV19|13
TGTGCCAGTAGTATACAGGTCGGCTATGGCTACACCTTC
CASSIQVGYGYTF
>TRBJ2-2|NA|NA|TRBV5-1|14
TGCGCCAGCAGCTCGGGATACGGCACCGGGGAGCTGTTTTTT
CASSSGYGTGELFF
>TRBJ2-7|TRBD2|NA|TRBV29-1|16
TGCAGCGTTGCAACTTTCGGGCGGGGGGACCCGGGGGAGCAGTACTTC
CSVATFGRGDPGEQYF